Listed below are T cell receptor beta chains from one sample, sequenced in a study of T cells in Graves' hyperthyroidism and ophthalmopathy. TCRdb re-derived calls from the multiplex PCR reads in MiXCR, one entry per CDR3 protein. The profile shows about 360,000 distinct CDR3 sequences, roughly 13% of them singletons. Sequences were obtained from blood. These receptors all come from a man aged 25-45 years with Graves' hyperthyroidism that later progressed to Graves' ophthalmopathy. CDR3s include the opening cysteine and the closing phenylalanine or tryptophan. The D gene is left open where the match is weak. A row's size may be missing; if present it is once, few, many or a size class.

d_gene,v_gene,j_gene,abundance,CDR3nt,CDR3aa
.,TRBV11-3,TRBJ1-5,many,TGTGCCAGCAGTCAGAGGGGCAATCAGCCCCAGCATTTT,CASSQRGNQPQHF
.,TRBV7-3,TRBJ2-5,.,TGTGCCAGCAGCTTAAGAGTAGGAGAGACCCAGTACTTC,CASSLRVGETQYF
.,TRBV20-1,TRBJ2-5,few,TGCAGTGCTAGGTCTAACCGGGACTCGATAGAGACCCAGTACTTC,CSARSNRDSIETQYF
.,TRBV7-6,TRBJ2-2,few,TGTGCCAGCAGCTTAGCCCCCCCTCATACGAACACCGGGGAGCTGTTTTTT,CASSLAPPHTNTGELFF
.,TRBV7-8,TRBJ2-7,many,TGTGCCAGCAGCTTAGGGTCTAGCTTCCATTCCTACGAGCAGTACTTC,CASSLGSSFHSYEQYF
.,TRBV20-1,TRBJ2-2,many,TGCAGTGCTAGTCCAGGGGCCGCCCGGGGCGGGGAGCTGTTTTTT,CSASPGAARGGELFF
TRBD1,TRBV28,TRBJ1-2,many,TGTGCCAGCTATACCGGGACAGGTGGCTACACCTTC,CASYTGTGGYTF
.,TRBV11-3,TRBJ2-2,.,TGTGCCAGCAGGAGGATTGGGGGATCCGGGGAGCTGTTTTTT,CASRRIGGSGELFF
.,TRBV7-2,TRBJ1-5,.,TGTGCCAGCAGCTTAGCGGGCATGTACCTAAATCAGCCCCAGCATTTT,CASSLAGMYLNQPQHF
.,TRBV18,TRBJ2-5,many,TGTGCCAGCTCGCCAATCAGGGGCGGAGAAGAGACCCAGTACTTC,CASSPIRGGEETQYF
TRBD2,TRBV11-2,TRBJ2-1,many,TGTGCCAGCAGGCTAGCGGGGCCGGGGGACAATGAGCAGTTCTTC,CASRLAGPGDNEQFF
TRBD1,TRBV7-9,TRBJ1-4,.,TGTGCCAGCAGTCCGTTGGACAGGCACGTACCAATAAGCGAAATACTGTTTTTT,CASSPLDRHVPISEILFF
.,TRBV28,TRBJ1-5,many,TGTGCCAGCAGTTGGGCCTACAGGGTTAGCAATCAGCCCCAGCATTTT,CASSWAYRVSNQPQHF
.,TRBV7-8,TRBJ2-3,many,TGTGCCAGCAGCTTATACCCAGAGACTAGCACAGATACGCAGTATTTT,CASSLYPETSTDTQYF
.,TRBV5-6,TRBJ2-7,few,TGTGCCAGCAGCTCGCCCCAGGGGCCTGCCTACGAGCAGTACTTC,CASSSPQGPAYEQYF
.,TRBV11-2,TRBJ2-5,many,TGTGCCAGCAGCTTAACCGGGGTCCAAGAGACCCAGTACTTC,CASSLTGVQETQYF
.,TRBV29-1,TRBJ2-5,few,TGCAGCGTTGTAAGGGCCTGGCAAGAGACCCAGTACTTC,CSVVRAWQETQYF
.,TRBV7-7,TRBJ1-1,.,TGTGCCAGCAGCCGCACCCCGGGTTCTGAAGCTTTCTTT,CASSRTPGSEAFF
TRBD1,TRBV30,TRBJ2-7,many,TGTGCCTGGAGTGTACAGGGGTTCTCCTACGAGCAGTACTTC,CAWSVQGFSYEQYF
TRBD1,TRBV30,TRBJ1-1,many,TGTGCCTGCCACAGGGGCAGCTGGACTGAAGCTTTCTTT,CACHRGSWTEAFF
TRBD2,TRBV10-2,TRBJ2-3,.,TGCGCCAGCAGAGTACTAGCGCACACAGATACGCAGTATTTT,CASRVLAHTDTQYF
TRBD1,TRBV28,TRBJ2-1,.,TGTGCCAGCAAGGCCCGGGACAGCCGTAATGAGCAGTTCTTC,CASKARDSRNEQFF
TRBD1,TRBV9,TRBJ2-2,many,TGTGCCAGCAGCGGCCGACAGGGGATCACCGGGGAGCTGTTTTTT,CASSGRQGITGELFF
TRBD1,TRBV11-3,TRBJ2-7,many,TGTGCCAGCAGCCCGACAGGGTTGGACGAGCAGTACTTC,CASSPTGLDEQYF
TRBD1,TRBV11-3,TRBJ2-5,many,TGTGCCAGCAGCTTGGGACAGCCAGAAGAGACCCAGTACTTC,CASSLGQPEETQYF
TRBD2,TRBV5-1,TRBJ2-1,few,TGCGCCAGCAGCTTGATAGAGCGGGGGGCAAATGAGCAGTTCTTC,CASSLIERGANEQFF
.,TRBV20-1,TRBJ2-7,many,TGCAGCGCAATGGGGCTTACCGGCTACGAGCAGTACTTC,CSAMGLTGYEQYF
.,TRBV3-1,TRBJ2-7,many,TGTGCCAGCAGCCATAGTGGAGTCGAGCAGTACTTC,CASSHSGVEQYF